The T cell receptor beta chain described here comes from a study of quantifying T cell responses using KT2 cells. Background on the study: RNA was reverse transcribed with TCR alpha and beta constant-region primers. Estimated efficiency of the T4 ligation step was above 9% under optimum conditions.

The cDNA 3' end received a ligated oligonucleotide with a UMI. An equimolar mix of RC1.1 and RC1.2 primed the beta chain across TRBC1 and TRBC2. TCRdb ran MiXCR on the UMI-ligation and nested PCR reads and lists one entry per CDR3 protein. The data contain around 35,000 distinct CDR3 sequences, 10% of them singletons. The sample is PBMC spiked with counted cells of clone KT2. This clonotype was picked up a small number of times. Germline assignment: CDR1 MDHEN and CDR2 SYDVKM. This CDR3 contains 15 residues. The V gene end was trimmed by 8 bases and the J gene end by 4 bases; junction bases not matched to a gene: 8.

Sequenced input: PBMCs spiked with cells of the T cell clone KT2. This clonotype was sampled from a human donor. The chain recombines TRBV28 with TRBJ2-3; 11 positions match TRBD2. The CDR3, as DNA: TGTGCCAGCCGCGTAGCGGGGGGGCCGGCAGATACGCAGTATTTT. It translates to CASRVAGGPADTQYF.